Following are 25 T cell receptor beta chains from one sample sequenced in a study of tissue T cells after allogeneic stem cell transplantation. Only in-frame clones appear in the TCRdb table, and some are missing; sequencing was by immunoSEQ multiplex PCR. Counted here are 7,500 to 8,500 clones, 40% to 55% occurring once; the ten biggest clones make up 8.4%. Specified time point: mouse harvest day 7 after allogeneic transplant. Tail vein injection delivered 10^7 T-cell-depleted bone marrow cells and 10^6 splenic CD5+ T cells. The source material was gut tissue. These receptors all come from a female BALB/c mouse given C57BL/6 T cells with graft-versus-host disease after an allogeneic hematopoietic cell transplant.

Comments on this clone: Gene names denote mouse genes. The read ends 1 residue shy of where the CDR3 ends; the end is completed using the germline J gene. V usage is TRBV3 and J usage is TRBJ1-5; D gene unclear. The CDR3 is 12 amino acids. Trimming cost V 4 bases and J 4 bases, with 5 bases left between them. From germline, CDR1 is SNHLY and CDR2 FYNGKV (reference sequence). The CDR3: CASSSMNQAPLF. The part of the CDR3 DNA that was read is TGTGCCAGCAGCTCCATGAACCAGGCTCCGCTT.

With regard to this clone: The germline and genes are mouse ones. The read ends 1 residue shy of where the CDR3 ends; the end is completed using the germline J gene. The V gene is TRBV16, the J gene TRBJ1-1, with D maybe TRBD1 (5 bases). Germline V gives CDR1 SGHSA, CDR2 FRNQAP. This CDR3 has 14 residues. V gave up 1 base and J gave up 5 bases, with 11 bases separating them. The DNA read from the CDR3 is TGTGCAAGCAGCTTAGTCCAGGGTGGGACAGAAGTCTTC. Amino acids: CASSLVQGGTEVF. The full CDR3 protein is CASSLVQGGTEVFF.

This clone was seen a few times. Any gene name here is a mouse gene name. Read data end 1 residue before the CDR3 end; the end is taken from the germline J gene. This chain links TRBV26 with TRBJ2-3; 8 bases match TRBD2. Germline assignment: CDR1 KGHPV and CDR2 FQNQEV (reference sequence). The CDR3 length is 15 residues. With 6 bases clipped from V and 0 bases from J, the junction kept 5 bases outside the gene matches. Partial CDR3 DNA: TGTGCCAGCAGCCTGGGGGGCTCTAGTGCAGAAACGCTGTAT. Its protein product is CASSLGGSSAETLY. The entire CDR3 protein reads CASSLGGSSAETLYF.

Points on this clone: Mouse names are used for the genes. The sequenced fragment ends 1 residue before the CDR3 boundary, so the rest is inferred from the germline J gene. The V and J genes are TRBV12-2 and TRBJ1-4, with 7 bases aligning to TRBD1. Germline V CDR1 and CDR2: SGHLS, HYDKME. The trim removed 3 bases at V and 1 base at J, leaving 1 base unmatched. The CDR3 extends over 14 amino acids. Partial CDR3 DNA: TGTGCCAGCTCTTGGGACAGTTCCAACGAAAGATTATTT. It codes for CASSWDSSNERLF. The full-length CDR3 reads as CASSWDSSNERLFF.

This clone was counted a single time. Mouse gene names and germline throughout. The missing CDR3 end, 1 residue past where the read stops, is filled in from the germline J gene. This chain links TRBV12-1 with TRBJ2-1, with a tentative D call TRBD1 (6 bases). This CDR3 comprises 13 residues. Germline-derived CDR1 and CDR2 are SGHSN and HYEKVE. The ends were cut back, 3 bases at V and 4 bases at J, with 9 bases in the middle. This CDR3 is CASSRDKYAEQFF. Incomplete CDR3 DNA: TGTGCCAGCTCTAGGGACAAATATGCTGAGCAGTTC.

A note on this clone: Gene names follow the mouse nomenclature. The DNA ends 1 residue before the CDR3 does, and the rest of the CDR3 is filled in from the germline J gene. The V call is TRBV12-1, the J call TRBJ2-2, with unresolved D. The CDR3 loop spans 15 amino acids. CDR1 SGHSN and CDR2 HYEKVE come from the germline V gene. Trimming pared 0 bases from V and 4 bases from J, leaving 11 bases between. CDR3: CASSLGQRATGQLYF. CDR3 DNA, as far as it was read: TGTGCCAGCTCTCTCGGGCAGCGGGCCACCGGGCAGCTCTAC.

A remark on this clone: Germline and genes: mouse. The read halts 1 residue ahead of the CDR3 end, with the missing end drawn from the germline J gene. J is TRBJ2-3 and V is TRBV26; 10 positions agree with TRBD2. The CDR3 is made up of 16 amino acids. The junction had 4 bases not matched to a gene; V was cut back by 1 base and J by 3 bases. Germline V lookup: CDR1 KGHPV, CDR2 FQNQEV (reference sequence). CDR3 amino acids: CASSLWLGGRAETLYF. The CDR3 bases that were read are TGTGCCAGCAGTCTGTGGCTGGGGGGGCGGGCAGAAACGCTGTAT.

Note on this clone: The germline and genes are mouse ones. The read terminates 1 residue ahead of where the CDR3 ends, so the germline J gene completes it. The genes are TRBV5 and TRBJ2-5, with 12 bases that match TRBD2. Germline V lookup: CDR1 LGHNA, CDR2 YNLKQL (reference sequence). The J segment lost 3 bases and the V segment lost 4 bases, leaving 5 bases of the junction unmatched. The CDR3 has 16 amino acids. This chain's CDR3 is CASSPQTGGAQDTQYF. CDR3 DNA, as far as it was read: TGTGCCAGCAGCCCTCAGACTGGGGGGGCGCAAGACACCCAGTAC.

This clone was seen a single time. Genes here carry mouse names. The CDR3 is CAWSLQGGNQDTQYF. Partial CDR3 DNA: TGTGCCTGGAGTCTACAGGGGGGGAACCAAGACACCCAGTAC. J is TRBJ2-5 and V is TRBV31; D possibly corresponds to TRBD1 (8 bases). The read terminates 1 residue before the CDR3 end, so the remaining end is supplied by the germline J gene. CDR1 is GKSSPN, CDR2 SITVG, per germline. The CDR3 sequence is 15 residues long. V shed 0 bases and J shed 0 bases, with 10 bases lying between them.

A few counts support this clone. Mouse germline and gene names are used. The CDR3 loop is CASRDRNTGQLYF. The sequenced part of the CDR3 DNA is TGTGCCAGCAGGGACAGAAACACCGGGCAGCTCTAC. The V call is TRBV13-3, the J call TRBJ2-2; TRBD1 is a possible D gene (6 bases). The CDR3 end falls 1 residue outside the read, so it is completed with the germline J gene. The germline gives CDR1 NNHDY, CDR2 SYVADS. Trimming left V 5 bases short and J 1 base short, with 6 bases between. CDR3 length: 13 amino acids.

The sample holds a few counts of this clone. Mouse names are used for the genes. Read sequence stops 1 residue before the CDR3 end, and the germline J gene provides the missing end. The genes are TRBV26 and TRBJ2-5; D may be TRBD1 or TRBD2 (6 bases each). This CDR3 is built from 13 residues. Germline V gene sequence: CDR1 KGHPV, CDR2 FQNQEV (reference sequence). Trimming pared 2 bases from V and 5 bases from J, leaving 8 bases between. CDR3 loop: CASSLRGRDTQYF. Incomplete CDR3 DNA: TGTGCCAGCAGTCTGCGGGGGCGAGACACCCAGTAC.

Points on this clone: Genes and germline are mouse. The read stops 1 residue short of the end of the CDR3; the missing end is completed from the germline J gene. The chain uses TRBV13-3 and TRBJ2-7; D is uncertain. V dropped 0 bases and J dropped 7 bases, with 5 bases sitting between them. Germline CDR1 is NNHDY and CDR2 is SYVADS. This CDR3 contains 11 residues. The CDR3 sequence is CASSDAWEQYF. The CDR3 bases that were read are TGTGCCAGCAGTGATGCTTGGGAACAGTAC.

This clone is deemed medium-sized (0.01 to 0.1%). Germline and genes: mouse. The read comes to an end 1 residue before the CDR3 does, leaving the germline J gene to fill in the end. The rearrangement uses TRBV13-2 and TRBJ1-1; D possibly corresponds to TRBD1 (6 bases). The CDR3 extends over 14 amino acids. Germline V gives CDR1 NNHNN, CDR2 SYGAGS (reference sequence). Trimming shortened V by 0 bases and J by 1 base, and 7 bases separated the two germline ends. The CDR3 loop reads CASGDAQGNTEVFF. Incomplete CDR3 DNA: TGTGCCAGCGGTGATGCACAGGGAAACACAGAAGTCTTC.

By share, this clone counts as medium-sized. The gene names here belong to mouse. The CDR3 extends 1 residue past the end of the read, so its final part is completed from the germline J gene. V gene TRBV13-3 combines with J gene TRBJ2-7; 10 bases align to TRBD1. This CDR3 spans 15 amino acids. Per germline, CDR1 NNHDY and CDR2 SYVADS. V was clipped by 0 bases and J by 1 base; unmatched bases: 1. CDR3 region: CASSDGGQGSYEQYF. Partial CDR3 DNA: TGTGCCAGCAGTGATGGGGGACAGGGGTCCTATGAACAGTAC.

This clone was seen a handful of times. Genes here carry mouse names. The read ends 1 residue before the CDR3 terminus; that terminus is restored from the germline J gene. At the DNA level, this CDR3 is encoded by other sequences in the same sample as well. The chain couples TRBV26 to TRBJ2-7; 11 bases fit TRBD2. Germline loops: CDR1 KGHPV, CDR2 FQNQEV (reference sequence). The V gene end was trimmed by 4 bases and the J gene end by 4 bases; junction bases not matched to a gene: 3. There are 14 residues in the CDR3. The CDR3 reads CASSPGTGGYEQYF. The sequenced CDR3 bases are TGTGCCAGCAGTCCCGGGACTGGGGGATATGAACAGTAC. The full variable domain, completed using reference TRBV26 and TRBJ2-7, is NSKVIQTPRYLVKGQGQKAKMRCIPEKGHPVVFWYQQNKNNEFKFLINFQNQEVLQQIDMTEKRFSAECPSNSPCSLEIQSSEAGDSALYLCASSPGTGGYEQYFGPGTRLTVL.

With respect to this clone: Germline and genes: mouse. Incomplete CDR3 DNA: TGTGCCAGCAGCCAAGAACAGGGAACTAGTCAAAACACCTTGTAC. It yields the protein CASSQEQGTSQNTLY. The whole CDR3 sequence is CASSQEQGTSQNTLYF. The V call is TRBV2, the J call TRBJ2-4; perhaps TRBD1 as D (6 bases). Read data end 1 residue before the CDR3 end; the end is taken from the germline J gene. CDR3 length equals 16 residues. CDR1 is LGHNA and CDR2 is YSYQKL in the germline V gene. Trimming took off 0 bases at V and 0 bases at J, with 10 bases between the two ends.

A note on this clone: Each gene name is a mouse one. The read falls 1 residue short of the CDR3 end, and the missing part is taken from the germline J gene. The chain employs TRBV13-1 and TRBJ2-4; D might be TRBD2 (6 bases). Germline assignment: CDR1 NSHNY and CDR2 SYGAGN. V lost 0 bases, J lost 2 bases, and 7 bases lay in between. CDR3 size: 14 residues. The CDR3 DNA, read in part, is TGTGCCAGCAGTGATGGGGGGGTTCAAAACACCTTGTAC. Its translation: CASSDGGVQNTLY. The whole CDR3 sequence reads CASSDGGVQNTLYF.

About this clone: These gene names are mouse names. The read ends 1 residue before the CDR3 terminus; that terminus is restored from the germline J gene. This sequence joins TRBV13-1 and TRBJ2-1, with 11 nucleotides matching TRBD1. Per germline, CDR1 NSHNY and CDR2 SYGAGN. Trimming at V came to 0 bases and at J to 7 bases, leaving 3 bases not matched to a gene. The CDR3 contains 15 residues. The covered CDR3 bases are TGTGCCAGCAGTGATGGGACAGGGGGCAAAGCTGAGCAGTTC. This translates into CASSDGTGGKAEQF. In full, the CDR3 reads CASSDGTGGKAEQFF.

As for this clone: Mouse gene names and germline throughout. The observed sequence ends 1 residue before the CDR3 terminus, with the missing tail filled in from the germline J gene. The rearrangement joins TRBV19 to TRBJ2-4; D unresolved. Trimming took off 2 bases at V and 0 bases at J, with 4 bases between the two ends. CDR1 FNHDT and CDR2 SITEND come from the germline V gene (reference sequence). CDR3 length: 13 amino acids. The part of the CDR3 DNA that was read is TGTGCCAGCAGTATCACTAGTCAAAACACCTTGTAC. The encoded protein is CASSITSQNTLY. The CDR3 as a whole reads CASSITSQNTLYF.

This clone has a handful of counts. Mouse germline and gene names are used. The read falls 1 residue short of the CDR3 end, and the missing part is taken from the germline J gene. This chain links TRBV26 with TRBJ1-4; no reliable D call. V was shortened by 2 bases and J by 0 bases, with 4 bases between the two germline ends. The CDR3 is made up of 14 amino acids. From germline, CDR1 is KGHPV and CDR2 FQNQEV (reference sequence). The CDR3 bases that were read are TGTGCCAGCAGTCTGAGCTTTTCCAACGAAAGATTATTT. Translated, it gives CASSLSFSNERLF. The whole CDR3 protein reads CASSLSFSNERLFF.

This clone was seen only a few times. Genes here carry mouse names. Coverage ceases 1 residue before the CDR3 finishes, and the germline J gene fills in the end. This rearrangement joins TRBV23 to TRBJ2-2; the table calls TRBD1, which could not be checked here. Germline lookup yields CDR1 KGHTA and CDR2 FQNQQP. CDR3 length: 14 residues. The CDR3 DNA, read in part, is TGCTCCAGCCGACAGGGGGCAGACACCGGGCAGCTCTAC. Translating it yields CSSRQGADTGQLY. The full CDR3 reads CSSRQGADTGQLYF.

As for this clone: Gene names follow the mouse nomenclature. The read comes to an end 1 residue before the CDR3 does, leaving the germline J gene to fill in the end. This chain links TRBV15 with TRBJ2-3; the D is unclear. The V end lost 1 base, the J end lost 1 base, and 6 bases lay between the germline ends. Germline V gene lookup returns CDR1 SGHND and CDR2 FRSKSL. The length of the CDR3 is 14 residues. Partial CDR3 DNA: TGTGCCAGCAGTTTAGGTGGAGGTGCAGAAACGCTGTAT. The encoded protein is CASSLGGGAETLY. The CDR3 reads in full as CASSLGGGAETLYF.

As to this clone: The genes and germline here are from mouse. The CDR3 end falls 1 residue outside the read, so it is completed with the germline J gene. The chain is built from TRBV26 and TRBJ2-1; D is perhaps TRBD1 (5 bases). Germline CDR1 is KGHPV and CDR2 is FQNQEV (reference sequence). Deletions cut 4 bases from V and 0 bases from J, with 7 bases between. This CDR3 spans 14 amino acids. The CDR3 spells CASSPDINYAEQFF. The sequenced part of the CDR3 DNA is TGTGCCAGCAGTCCGGACATTAACTATGCTGAGCAGTTC.

This clone was recorded a few times. All gene names here are mouse names. The CDR3 end is not reached by the read, which stops 1 residue before it; the germline J gene fills it in. V and J are TRBV16 and TRBJ2-2; 11 bases fit TRBD2. CDR1 is SGHSA, CDR2 FRNQAP, per germline. The CDR3 has 17 residues. The ends lost 3 bases at V and 0 bases at J; junction bases unmatched: 3. The CDR3 sequence: CASSFRLGGANTGQLYF. CDR3 DNA, as far as it was read: TGTGCAAGCAGCTTCAGACTGGGGGGGGCAAACACCGGGCAGCTCTAC.

As concerns this clone: Gene names denote mouse genes. The read falls 1 residue short of the CDR3 end, and the missing part is taken from the germline J gene. The chain links TRBV26 to TRBJ1-6, with D unresolved. TRBJ1-6 is flagged as an ORF with uncertain function. Per the germline V gene, CDR1 is KGHPV and CDR2 is FQNQEV (reference sequence). The CDR3 is 14 residues long. V lost 6 bases to trimming and J lost 3 bases, with 9 bases between them. CDR3 DNA, as far as it was read: TGTGCCAGCAGGCCCGCCAGCTATAATTCGCCCCTCTAC. Translating gives CASRPASYNSPLY. The CDR3, in full, reads CASRPASYNSPLYF.